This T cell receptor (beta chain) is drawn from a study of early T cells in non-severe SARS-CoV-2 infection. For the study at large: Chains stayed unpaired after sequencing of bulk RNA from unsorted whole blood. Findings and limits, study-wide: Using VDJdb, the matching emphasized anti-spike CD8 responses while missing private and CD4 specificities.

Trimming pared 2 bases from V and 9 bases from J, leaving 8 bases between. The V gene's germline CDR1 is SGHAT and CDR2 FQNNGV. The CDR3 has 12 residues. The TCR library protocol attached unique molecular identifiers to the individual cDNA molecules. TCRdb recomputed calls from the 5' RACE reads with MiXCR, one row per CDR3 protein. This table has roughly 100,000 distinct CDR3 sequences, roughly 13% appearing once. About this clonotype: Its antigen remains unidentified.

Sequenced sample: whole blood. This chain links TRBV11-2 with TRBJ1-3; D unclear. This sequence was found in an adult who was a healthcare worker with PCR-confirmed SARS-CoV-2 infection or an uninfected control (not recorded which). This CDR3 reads CASSLQRVTIYF. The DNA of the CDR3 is TGTGCCAGCAGCTTACAGCGGGTCACCATATATTTT. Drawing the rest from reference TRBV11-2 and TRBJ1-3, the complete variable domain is EAGVAQSPRYKIIEKRQSVAFWCNPISGHATLYWYQQILGQGPKLLIQFQNNGVVDDSQLPKDRFSAERLKGVDSTLKIQPAKLEDSAVYLCASSLQRVTIYFGEGSWLTVV.